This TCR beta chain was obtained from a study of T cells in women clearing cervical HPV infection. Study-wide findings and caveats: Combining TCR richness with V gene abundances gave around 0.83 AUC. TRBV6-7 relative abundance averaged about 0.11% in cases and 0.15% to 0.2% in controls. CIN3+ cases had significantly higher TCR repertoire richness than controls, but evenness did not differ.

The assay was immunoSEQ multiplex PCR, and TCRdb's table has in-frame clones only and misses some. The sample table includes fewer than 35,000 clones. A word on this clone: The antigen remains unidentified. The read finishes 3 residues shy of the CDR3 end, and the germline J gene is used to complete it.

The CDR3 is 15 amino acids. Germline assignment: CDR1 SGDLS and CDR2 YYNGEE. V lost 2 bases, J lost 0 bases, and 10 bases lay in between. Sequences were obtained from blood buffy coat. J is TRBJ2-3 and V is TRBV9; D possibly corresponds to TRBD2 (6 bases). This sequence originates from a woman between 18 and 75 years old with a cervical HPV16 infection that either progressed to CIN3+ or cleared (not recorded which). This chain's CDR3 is CASSVRAGSTDTQYF. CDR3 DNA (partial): TGTGCCAGCAGCGTGCGAGCGGGTAGCACAGATACG.